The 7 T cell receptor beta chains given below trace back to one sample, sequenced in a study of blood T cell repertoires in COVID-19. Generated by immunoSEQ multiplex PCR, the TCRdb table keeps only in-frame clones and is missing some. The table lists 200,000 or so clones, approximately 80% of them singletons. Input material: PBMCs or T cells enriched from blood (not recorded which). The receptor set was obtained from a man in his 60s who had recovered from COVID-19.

The chain's CDR3 is CASSSEGVLNTEAFF. CDR3 DNA sequence: TGTGCCAGCTCCTCAGAAGGGGTCCTGAACACTGAAGCTTTCTTT. The chain is built from TRBV19 and TRBJ1-1, with D possibly matching TRBD1 (5 bases). This CDR3 spans 15 amino acids. The ends were cut back, 9 bases at V and 0 bases at J, with 17 bases in the middle. Germline V lookup: CDR1 LNHDA, CDR2 SQIVND (reference sequence).

The CDR3 is CASSLAGVGGYTF. The DNA of the CDR3 is TGTGCCAGCAGCTTAGCAGGGGTCGGTGGCTACACCTTC. The rearrangement joins TRBV7-9 to TRBJ1-2; perhaps TRBD1 as D (5 bases). The CDR3 has 13 amino acids. Germline CDR1 and CDR2: SEHNR and FQNEAQ (reference sequence). Trimming shortened V by 0 bases and J by 7 bases, and 9 bases separated the two germline ends.

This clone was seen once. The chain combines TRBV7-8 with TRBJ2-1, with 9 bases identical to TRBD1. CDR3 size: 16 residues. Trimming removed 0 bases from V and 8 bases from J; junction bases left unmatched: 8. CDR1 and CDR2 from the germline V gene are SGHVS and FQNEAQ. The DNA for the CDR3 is TGTGCCAGCAGCTTAGCGTCCAGGACAGGGGTCTATGAGCAGTTCTTC. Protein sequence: CASSLASRTGVYEQFF. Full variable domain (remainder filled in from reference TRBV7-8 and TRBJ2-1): GAGVSQSPRYKVAKRGQDVALRCDPISGHVSLFWYQQALGQGPEFLTYFQNEAQLDKSGLPSDRFFAERPEGSVSTLKIQRTQQEDSAVYLCASSLASRTGVYEQFFGPGTRLTVL.

CDR3 bases: TGTGCCAGCAGTGAACACTGGACAGGGGTTGAAGCTTTCTTT. It translates to CASSEHWTGVEAFF. This chain links TRBV6-1 with TRBJ1-1; 9 positions agree with TRBD1. The V and J ends lost 2 bases and 7 bases, in that order; junction bases with no gene match: 5. Per germline, CDR1 MNHNS and CDR2 SASEGT. The CDR3 runs to 14 residues.

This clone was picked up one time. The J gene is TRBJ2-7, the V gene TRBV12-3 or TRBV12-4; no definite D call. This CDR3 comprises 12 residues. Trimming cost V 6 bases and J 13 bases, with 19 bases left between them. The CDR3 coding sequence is TGTGCCAGCAGCTCCGACACGGATAAGCCCTACTTC. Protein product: CASSSDTDKPYF.

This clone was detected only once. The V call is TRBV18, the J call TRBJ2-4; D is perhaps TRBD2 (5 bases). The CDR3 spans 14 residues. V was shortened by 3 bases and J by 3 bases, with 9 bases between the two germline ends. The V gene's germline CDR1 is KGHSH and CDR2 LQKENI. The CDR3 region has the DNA TGTGCCAGCTCACCGTTGGGGAGCAAAAACATTCAGTACTTC. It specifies CASSPLGSKNIQYF.

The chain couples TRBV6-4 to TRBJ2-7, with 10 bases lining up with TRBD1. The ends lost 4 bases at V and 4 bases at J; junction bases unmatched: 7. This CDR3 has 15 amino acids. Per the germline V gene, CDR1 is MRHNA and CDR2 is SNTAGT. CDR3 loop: CASSARPGQGYEQYF. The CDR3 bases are TGTGCCAGCAGTGCCCGCCCGGGACAGGGGTACGAGCAGTACTTC.